The 32 T cell receptor beta chains below were found in one sample sequenced in a study of T cells after yellow fever vaccination. Via MiXCR, TCRdb re-called the 5' RACE reads, giving one row per CDR3 protein. The data show about 580,000 distinct CDR3 sequences, with less than 20% seen just once and around 15% held by the top ten. This specimen was PBMCs, taken 5 days after the first yellow fever vaccination. The source of these receptors is a man between 18 and 29 years old who received the YFV17D yellow fever vaccine.

The V and J genes are TRBV9 and TRBJ2-1; 8 bases fit TRBD2. The CDR3 runs to 18 residues. Looked up from germline, CDR1 is SGDLS and CDR2 is YYNGEE. J lost 0 bases, V lost 1 base, and 9 bases had no gene match. CDR3 protein: CASSVRAGVPLSYNEQFF. As DNA, the CDR3 is TGTGCCAGCAGCGTAAGAGCGGGGGTCCCTCTCTCCTACAATGAGCAGTTCTTC.

The genes are TRBV14 and TRBJ2-3, with D unresolved. CDR3 size: 13 residues. CDR1 is SGHDN and CDR2 is FVKESK in the germline V gene. The V end lost 5 bases, the J end lost 3 bases, and 9 bases lay between the germline ends. The CDR3, as DNA: TGTGCCAGCAGCGGTGATTTAACAGATACGCAGTATTTT. It yields the protein CASSGDLTDTQYF.

In this sample, this clonotype turned up a few times. The chain has TRBV3-1 and TRBJ2-4; D may be TRBD2 (6 bases). CDR3 length equals 16 residues. V was pared by 1 base and J by 0 bases, with 10 bases between. CDR1 LGHDT and CDR2 YNNKEL come from the germline V gene (reference sequence). DNA of the CDR3: TGTGCCAGCAGCCAAGGCGCGGGACTAGCCAAAAACATTCAGTACTTC. Its protein product is CASSQGAGLAKNIQYF.

This clonotype was seen only a few times. The rearrangement uses TRBV10-3 and TRBJ2-1; 13 positions match TRBD2. With 6 bases clipped from V and 4 bases from J, the junction kept 3 bases outside the gene matches. Looked up from germline, CDR1 is ENHRY and CDR2 is SYGVKD. The CDR3 consists of 15 residues. The CDR3 region is CAIRTTSGGYNEQFF. CDR3 in DNA: TGTGCCATCAGGACGACTAGCGGGGGGTACAATGAGCAGTTCTTC.

The chain has TRBV6-2 or TRBV6-3 and TRBJ1-5; D uncertain. The CDR3 contains 12 residues. With 0 bases removed from V and 5 bases from J, the gap between germline ends came to 2 bases. Germline V gene sequence: CDR1 MNHEY, CDR2 SVGEGT. The CDR3 is CASSYSYQPQHF. The CDR3 DNA reads as TGTGCCAGCAGTTACTCGTATCAGCCCCAGCATTTT.

There are a few counts of this clonotype. The chain recombines TRBV3-1 with TRBJ1-1, with D possibly matching TRBD1 (5 bases). The CDR3 length is 15 residues. Trimming pared 4 bases from V and 5 bases from J, leaving 17 bases between. Germline CDR1 LGHDT, CDR2 YNNKEL (reference sequence). The chain's CDR3 is CASSPYLSGGTEAFF. In nucleotides, the CDR3 is TGTGCCAGCAGCCCCTACCTATCCGGGGGAACTGAAGCTTTCTTT.

The rearrangement joins TRBV4-3 to TRBJ1-1, with TRBD1 matching 8 bases. J lost 4 bases, V lost 4 bases, and 8 bases had no gene match. The length of the CDR3 is 15 residues. CDR1 is LGHNA, CDR2 YSLEER, per germline. The CDR3 DNA reads as TGCGCCAGCAGCCCAGACAGGGGAGCTTTCACTGAAGCTTTCTTT. The encoded protein is CASSPDRGAFTEAFF.

The chain uses TRBV12-3 or TRBV12-4 and TRBJ1-1, with D unclear. This CDR3 comprises 12 residues. Trimming shortened V by 1 base and J by 11 bases, and 11 bases separated the two germline ends. The CDR3 is CASSLEGLAAFF. The CDR3 DNA reads TGTGCCAGCAGTTTAGAAGGCCTTGCGGCTTTCTTT.

V is TRBV12-3 or TRBV12-4 and J is TRBJ1-3, with unresolved D. There are 11 residues in the CDR3. V was pared by 4 bases and J by 5 bases, with 3 bases between. CDR3 loop: CASSWRNTIYF. For the CDR3, the DNA is TGTGCCAGCAGTTGGAGAAACACCATATATTTT.

The chain is built from TRBV2 and TRBJ2-7; a possible D gene is TRBD2 (5 bases). The ends were cut back, 7 bases at V and 3 bases at J, with 16 bases in the middle. The CDR3 runs 14 residues. Germline V gene lookup returns CDR1 SNHLY and CDR2 FYNNEI. The CDR3 spells CASKKSERHYEQYF. The CDR3 nucleotides read TGTGCCAGCAAAAAATCCGAGCGGCACTACGAGCAGTACTTC.

The V gene is TRBV5-1, the J gene TRBJ2-1, with D unclear. Germline values: CDR1 SGHRS, CDR2 YFSETQ. This CDR3 comprises 14 residues. V was pared by 5 bases and J by 4 bases, with 13 bases between. CDR3 loop: CASRGNYSYNEQFF. CDR3 nucleotide sequence: TGCGCCAGCAGGGGGAATTACTCTTACAATGAGCAGTTCTTC.

J is TRBJ1-1 and V is TRBV7-8, with TRBD1 as a possible D gene (6 bases). The germline gives CDR1 SGHVS, CDR2 FQNEAQ. V lost 5 bases to trimming and J lost 11 bases, with 15 bases between them. The CDR3 runs 12 residues. The CDR3 loop reads CASSPGQGRAFF. Written as DNA, the CDR3 is TGTGCCAGCAGCCCTGGGCAGGGGAGGGCTTTCTTT.

This clonotype was seen at least ten times. The rearrangement links TRBV4-1 to TRBJ1-5; 7 bases agree with TRBD1. The CDR3 length is 13 residues. V lost 4 bases, J lost 6 bases, and 3 bases stayed unmatched. CDR1 MGHRA and CDR2 YSYEKL come from the germline V gene. The DNA of the CDR3 is TGCGCCAGCAGCCGAGGGGGCAGTCAGCCCCAGCATTTT. It specifies CASSRGGSQPQHF.

This clonotype was recorded many times. The genes are TRBV5-1 and TRBJ1-3, with D perhaps TRBD1 (6 bases). Per germline, CDR1 SGHRS and CDR2 YFSETQ. The CDR3 consists of 16 residues. Trimming stripped 4 bases from V and 0 bases from J, with 14 bases between. CDR3 nucleotide sequence: TGCGCCAGCAGCCCTGACAGGTTCGGCTCTGGAAACACCATATATTTT. Residues: CASSPDRFGSGNTIYF.

This clonotype was picked up a small number of times. This chain connects TRBV7-9 to TRBJ1-5, with 8 bases that match TRBD1. Germline CDR1 and CDR2: SEHNR and FQNEAQ (reference sequence). The CDR3 totals 16 residues. Trimming took 1 base from V and 0 from J; bases not matched to a gene: 2. This chain's CDR3 is CASSLDRGDSNQPQHF. In nucleotides, the CDR3 is TGTGCCAGCAGCTTAGACAGGGGGGATAGCAATCAGCCCCAGCATTTT.

The genes are TRBV7-8 and TRBJ1-1; D call uncertain. Germline loops: CDR1 SGHVS, CDR2 FQNEAQ. V lost 5 bases to trimming and J lost 1 base, with 14 bases between them. The CDR3 is 15 residues long. CDR3 sequence reads: CASSPSFYENTEAFF. The DNA for the CDR3 is TGTGCCAGCAGCCCATCTTTTTATGAGAACACTGAAGCTTTCTTT.

This chain connects TRBV20-1 to TRBJ2-2; 10 bases agree with TRBD2. The CDR3 contains 18 residues. The germline gives CDR1 DFQATT, CDR2 SNEGSKA (reference sequence). J was trimmed by 4 bases and V by 0 bases; bases with no gene match: 11. The CDR3, as DNA: TGCAGTGCTAGAGATCAGCTAGCGGGGGCCGGGATCACCGGGGAGCTGTTTTTT. This translates into CSARDQLAGAGITGELFF.

The chain joins TRBV5-1 to TRBJ2-3; TRBD2 is a possible D gene (5 bases). Between the trimmed V and J ends, which lost 1 base and 0 bases, there was a span of 9 bases. The CDR3 is made up of 15 amino acids. Germline CDR1 SGHRS, CDR2 YFSETQ. In nucleotides, the CDR3 is TGCGCCAGCAGCTTGAAGGGAGCGAGCACAGATACGCAGTATTTT. As protein: CASSLKGASTDTQYF.

The table lists this clonotype with a few counts. The V call is TRBV10-2, the J call TRBJ2-5; no clear D. Trimming removed 1 base at V and 0 bases at J, with 9 bases between. Germline-derived CDR1 and CDR2 are WSHSY and SAAADI. The CDR3 is 15 amino acids. CDR3 sequence: CASSEFADYQETQYF. The CDR3 DNA reads as TGCGCCAGCAGTGAGTTTGCCGATTACCAAGAGACCCAGTACTTC.

This clonotype was counted once. The chain uses TRBV6-2 or TRBV6-3 and TRBJ2-7; D uncertain. Trimming pared 5 bases from V and 3 bases from J, leaving 8 bases between. The CDR3 has 12 residues. Germline CDR1 MNHEY, CDR2 SVGEGT. The CDR3 coding sequence is TGTGCCAGCAGTCACCTAAACTACGAGCAGTACTTC. It is translated as CASSHLNYEQYF.

The chain has TRBV3-1 and TRBJ1-1; possibly TRBD1 for D (5 bases). This CDR3 contains 13 residues. V was pared by 7 bases and J by 5 bases, with 14 bases between. Looked up from germline, CDR1 is LGHDT and CDR2 is YNNKEL (reference sequence). This CDR3 is CASTTRGGTEAFF. DNA of the CDR3: TGTGCCAGCACCACACGTGGGGGAACTGAAGCTTTCTTT. Looking up the rest from reference TRBV3-1 and TRBJ1-1 gives the full variable domain: DTAVSQTPKYLVTQMGNDKSIKCEQNLGHDTMYWYKQDSKKFLKIMFSYNNKELIINETVPNRFSPKSPDKAHLNLHINSLELGDSAVYFCASTTRGGTEAFFGQGTRLTVV.

J is TRBJ2-1 and V is TRBV18; tentatively, D is TRBD2 (6 bases). The CDR3 length is 12 residues. With 3 bases removed from V and 9 bases from J, the gap between germline ends came to 9 bases. Per germline, CDR1 KGHSH and CDR2 LQKENI. Written as DNA, the CDR3 is TGTGCCAGCTCACCTGGGGGAGGTGAGCAGTTCTTC. It specifies CASSPGGGEQFF.

Ten or more counts support this clonotype. CDR3 DNA sequence: TGCGCCAGCAGACCGGATCGGGGAGGACGGGTCAATGAGCAGTTCTTC. Its protein product is CASRPDRGGRVNEQFF. This chain connects TRBV4-1 to TRBJ2-1; perhaps TRBD2 as D (6 bases). This CDR3 contains 16 residues. Deletions cut 6 bases from V and 6 bases from J, with 21 bases between. The germline gives CDR1 MGHRA, CDR2 YSYEKL.

The chain joins TRBV6-5 to TRBJ1-1, with D maybe TRBD1 (5 bases). Germline V lookup: CDR1 MNHEY, CDR2 SVGAGI. The CDR3 contains 12 residues. V dropped 8 bases and J dropped 0 bases, with 7 bases sitting between them. CDR3 in amino acids: CASGHVNTEAFF. In nucleotides, the CDR3 is TGTGCCAGCGGACACGTGAACACTGAAGCTTTCTTT.

Only a few counts were recorded for this clonotype. J is TRBJ2-5 and V is TRBV12-3 or TRBV12-4; D possibly matches TRBD1 or TRBD2 (5 bases each). CDR3 length: 13 amino acids. Between the trimmed V and J ends, which lost 7 bases and 0 bases, there was a span of 9 bases. The CDR3 DNA reads TGTGCCAGCAAGAGGGGCAACCAAGAGACCCAGTACTTC. Translated: CASKRGNQETQYF.

This chain joins TRBV18 and TRBJ2-7; 7 nucleotides align to TRBD1. V lost 2 bases and J lost 1; bases outside the gene matches: 2. The CDR3 extends over 14 amino acids. CDR1 KGHSH and CDR2 LQKENI come from the germline V gene. The CDR3 DNA is TGTGCCAGCTCACCAACGACAGGGTCCTACGAGCAGTACGTC. Protein product: CASSPTTGSYEQYV.

The sample holds a few counts of this clonotype. The J gene is TRBJ2-3, the V gene TRBV14; D is perhaps TRBD1 (5 bases). This CDR3 is built from 15 residues. With 2 bases removed from V and 3 bases from J, the gap between germline ends came to 12 bases. Germline V gene data show CDR1 as SGHDN and CDR2 as FVKESK. CDR3 region: CASSQTKGLTDTQYF. CDR3 coding DNA: TGTGCCAGCAGCCAAACCAAGGGGCTGACAGATACGCAGTATTTT.

This clonotype was seen a handful of times. This chain connects TRBV6-5 to TRBJ2-7, with 8 bases aligning to TRBD2. The V gene's germline CDR1 is MNHEY and CDR2 SVGAGI. V shed 2 bases and J 2 bases; nucleotides not matched to a gene: 5. This CDR3 spans 15 amino acids. The DNA for the CDR3 is TGTGCCAGCAGTTACGTACTAGCGGCCACCTACGAGCAGTACTTC. Translation gives CASSYVLAATYEQYF.

At least ten counts were recorded for this clonotype. This chain connects TRBV4-3 to TRBJ1-4; D is unresolved. CDR1 is LGHNA and CDR2 is YSLEER in the germline V gene. The V gene lost 5 bases and the J gene lost 5 bases, with 3 bases spanning the gap. The CDR3 loop spans 11 amino acids. The CDR3 nucleotides read TGCGCCAGCAGCATAAATGAAAAACTGTTTTTT. This codes for CASSINEKLFF.

Only a few counts were recorded for this clonotype. This chain joins TRBV5-1 and TRBJ2-1, with a weak D call TRBD2 (5 bases). Trimming took 9 bases from V and 0 from J, leaving 13 bases between them. The CDR3 extends over 14 amino acids. The germline CDR1 and CDR2 sequences are SGHRS and YFSETQ. In DNA form, the CDR3 reads TGCGCCACCGCCGTCCGGGGCTCCTACAATGAGCAGTTCTTC. Amino acid sequence: CATAVRGSYNEQFF.

In its sample, this clonotype was seen a few times. The CDR3 DNA follows: TGCGCCAGCAGCCAAGGAACAGATAGCAATCAGCCCCAGCATTTT. It encodes CASSQGTDSNQPQHF. The V call is TRBV4-3, the J call TRBJ1-5, with D unresolved. Trimming took 1 base from V and 0 from J, leaving 7 bases between them. This CDR3 has 15 amino acids. CDR1 LGHNA and CDR2 YSLEER come from the germline V gene.

This clonotype was observed a handful of times. The CDR3 DNA follows: TGTGCCAGCAGCGTTGCCGGCTTGGCCAACGTCCTGACTTTC. It translates to CASSVAGLANVLTF. The chain has TRBV9 and TRBJ2-6; no firm D call. This CDR3 region has 14 residues. The germline gives CDR1 SGDLS, CDR2 YYNGEE. Deletions cut 2 bases from V and 6 bases from J, with 9 bases between.